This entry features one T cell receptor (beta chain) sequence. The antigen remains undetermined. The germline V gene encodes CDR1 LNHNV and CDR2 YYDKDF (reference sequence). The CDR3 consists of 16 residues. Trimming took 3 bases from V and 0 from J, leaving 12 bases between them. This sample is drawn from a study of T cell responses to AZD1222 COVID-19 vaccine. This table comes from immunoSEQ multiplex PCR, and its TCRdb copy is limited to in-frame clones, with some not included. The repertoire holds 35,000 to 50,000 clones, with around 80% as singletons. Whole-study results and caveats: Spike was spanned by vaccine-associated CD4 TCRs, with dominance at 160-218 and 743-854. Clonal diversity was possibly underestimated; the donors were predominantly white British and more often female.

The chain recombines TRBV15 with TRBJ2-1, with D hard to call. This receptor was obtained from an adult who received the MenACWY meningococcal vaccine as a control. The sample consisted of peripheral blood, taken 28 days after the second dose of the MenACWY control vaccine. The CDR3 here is CATSSGSQSSYNEQFF. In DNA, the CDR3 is TGTGCCACCAGCAGTGGCTCCCAGAGCTCCTACAATGAGCAGTTCTTC. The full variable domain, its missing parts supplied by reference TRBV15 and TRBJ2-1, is DAMVIQNPRYQVTQFGKPVTLSCSQTLNHNVMYWYQQKSSQAPKLLFHYYDKDFNNEADTPDNFQSRRPNTSFCFLDIRSPGLGDTAMYLCATSSGSQSSYNEQFFGPGTRLTVL.